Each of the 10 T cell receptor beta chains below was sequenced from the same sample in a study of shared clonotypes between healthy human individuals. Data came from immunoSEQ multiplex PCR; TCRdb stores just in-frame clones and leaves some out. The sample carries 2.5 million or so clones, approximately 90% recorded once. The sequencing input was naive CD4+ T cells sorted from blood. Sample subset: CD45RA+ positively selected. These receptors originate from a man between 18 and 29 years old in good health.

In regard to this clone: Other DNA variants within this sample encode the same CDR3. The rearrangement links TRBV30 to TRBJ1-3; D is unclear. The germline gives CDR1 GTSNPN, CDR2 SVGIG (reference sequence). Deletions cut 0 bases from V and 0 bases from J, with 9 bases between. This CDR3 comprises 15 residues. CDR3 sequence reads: CAWSVAGSSGNTIYF. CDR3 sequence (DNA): TGTGCCTGGAGTGTGGCAGGCAGCTCTGGAAACACCATATATTTT.

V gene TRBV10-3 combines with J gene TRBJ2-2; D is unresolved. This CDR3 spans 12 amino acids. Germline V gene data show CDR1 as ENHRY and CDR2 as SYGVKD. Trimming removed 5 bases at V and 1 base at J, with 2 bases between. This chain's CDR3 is CAISLNTGELFF. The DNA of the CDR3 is TGTGCCATCAGTTTGAACACCGGGGAGCTGTTTTTT.

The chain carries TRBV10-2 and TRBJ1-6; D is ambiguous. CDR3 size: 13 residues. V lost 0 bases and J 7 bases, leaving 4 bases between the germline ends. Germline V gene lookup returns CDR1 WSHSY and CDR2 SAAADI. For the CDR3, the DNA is TGCGCCAGCAGTGAGTCCGGGAATTCACCCCTCCACTTT. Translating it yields CASSESGNSPLHF.

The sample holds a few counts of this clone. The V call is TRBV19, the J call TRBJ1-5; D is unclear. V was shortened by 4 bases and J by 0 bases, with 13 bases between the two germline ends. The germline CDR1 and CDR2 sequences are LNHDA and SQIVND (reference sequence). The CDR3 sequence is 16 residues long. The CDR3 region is CASSTGKTSSNQPQHF. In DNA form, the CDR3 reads TGTGCCAGTAGTACCGGGAAGACTTCTAGCAATCAGCCCCAGCATTTT.

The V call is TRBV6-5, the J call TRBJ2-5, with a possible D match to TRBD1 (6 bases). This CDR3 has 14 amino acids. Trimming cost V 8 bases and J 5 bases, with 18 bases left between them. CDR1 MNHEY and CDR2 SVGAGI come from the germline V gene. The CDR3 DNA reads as TGTGCCAGCCGAACAGGGATCCTCGGGGAGACCCAGTACTTC. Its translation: CASRTGILGETQYF.

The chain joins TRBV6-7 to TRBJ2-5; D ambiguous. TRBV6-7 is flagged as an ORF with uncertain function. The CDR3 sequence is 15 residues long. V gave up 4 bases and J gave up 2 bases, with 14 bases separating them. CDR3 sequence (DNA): TGTGCCAGCAGTTCTGGACGGCTACCTCAAGAGACCCAGTACTTC. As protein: CASSSGRLPQETQYF.

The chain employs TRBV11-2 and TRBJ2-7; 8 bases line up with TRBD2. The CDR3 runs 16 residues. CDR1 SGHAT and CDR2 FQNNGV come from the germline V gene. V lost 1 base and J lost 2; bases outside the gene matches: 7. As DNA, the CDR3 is TGTGCCAGCAGCTTAGGTTCGGTCGGGGGGGCCTACGAGCAGTACTTC. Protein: CASSLGSVGGAYEQYF.

In DNA form, the CDR3 reads TGTGCCAGCAGCCCCTGGACAGGGGACATCGGGGAGCTGTTTTTT. It encodes CASSPWTGDIGELFF. The gene calls are TRBV14 and TRBJ2-2; 9 nucleotides line up with TRBD1. The CDR3 sequence is 15 residues long. Germline V gene data show CDR1 as SGHDN and CDR2 as FVKESK. Trimming cost V 4 bases and J 7 bases; bases outside gene matches: 7.

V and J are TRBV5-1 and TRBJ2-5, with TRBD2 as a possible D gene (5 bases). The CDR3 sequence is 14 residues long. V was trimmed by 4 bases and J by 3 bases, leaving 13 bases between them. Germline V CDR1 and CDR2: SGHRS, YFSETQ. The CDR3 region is CASSPGGGKETQYF. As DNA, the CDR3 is TGCGCCAGCAGCCCCGGTGGAGGAAAAGAGACCCAGTACTTC.

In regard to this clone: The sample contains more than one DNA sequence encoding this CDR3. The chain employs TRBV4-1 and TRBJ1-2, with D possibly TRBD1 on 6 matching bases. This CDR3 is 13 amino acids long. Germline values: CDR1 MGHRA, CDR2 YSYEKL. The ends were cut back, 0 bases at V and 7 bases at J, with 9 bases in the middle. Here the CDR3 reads CASSQEGARGYTF. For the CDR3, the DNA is TGCGCCAGCAGCCAAGAGGGGGCCCGTGGCTACACCTTC.